A selection of T cell receptor beta chains follows, all from one sample in a study of response to subunit inactivated influenza vaccine. TCRdb fed the RT-PCR reads into MiXCR, producing one record per CDR3 protein. The data hold around 540,000 distinct CDR3 sequences, with 12% observed a single time. Sequenced material: PBMCs from blood, taken on the day of vaccination. All receptors derive from a man over 45 who received an inactivated influenza vaccine. Both conserved end residues are part of each CDR3. The order of the fields is V gene, clone size, CDR3 protein. Clone size appears in some rows only: once, few, many, or a class for an expanded clone.

V: TRBV28
size: many
CDR3: CASRLGQGNSYEQYF

V: TRBV9
size: few
CDR3: CASSVEGWGEQFF

V: TRBV12-3/TRBV12-4
size: few
CDR3: CASNLRGSPLHF

V: TRBV6-6
size: -
CDR3: CASRGQERETQYF

V: TRBV20-1
size: -
CDR3: CSASRAPSTDTQYF

V: TRBV7-9
size: -
CDR3: CASSLGPNEQYF

V: TRBV20-1
size: many
CDR3: CSAFTPGIRQPQHF

V: TRBV5-6
size: -
CDR3: CASSFVAGAAYEQYF

V: TRBV5-1
size: few
CDR3: CASRSGGYEQYF

V: TRBV12-3/TRBV12-4
size: -
CDR3: CASSPTGEQFF

V: TRBV11-1
size: few
CDR3: CASSFPQGTNNEKLFF

V: TRBV3-1
size: few
CDR3: CASSPYTGGGYEQYF

V: TRBV15
size: many
CDR3: CATSRVFAGAGETQYF

V: TRBV5-6
size: -
CDR3: CASNPSTQETQYF

V: TRBV4-3
size: many
CDR3: CASSQETALNTEAFF

V: TRBV7-2
size: -
CDR3: CASSLAGSRLAGNTDTQYF

V: TRBV6-2/TRBV6-3
size: few
CDR3: CASDAVGYEQYF

V: TRBV12-3/TRBV12-4
size: many
CDR3: CASSPRGPRNTEAFF

V: TRBV7-9
size: -
CDR3: CALTRGEATGELFF

V: TRBV28
size: many
CDR3: CASSSSLTFEQYF

V: TRBV7-9
size: few
CDR3: CASTVGLSRHGEETQYF

V: TRBV12-3/TRBV12-4
size: many
CDR3: CASSLNQGGRYEQYF

V: TRBV10-3
size: many
CDR3: CAIRVGGGPSDTQYF

V: TRBV5-6
size: -
CDR3: CASLLGGGNYNEQFF

V: TRBV7-3
size: -
CDR3: CASSLGHVGEQYF

V: TRBV9
size: few
CDR3: CASRAIGTQNTGELFF

V: TRBV28
size: -
CDR3: CASSLGLAGGYDNEQFF

V: TRBV27
size: -
CDR3: CASSFGGGREFF

V: TRBV29-1
size: -
CDR3: CSVEEDSSYEQYF